A single sample gave rise to the 22 T cell receptor beta chains below, sequenced in a study of CD8 T cells in Susac syndrome. Reverse transcription of about 0.5 to 1 ug RNA was performed with random hexamers. TCRdb reanalysed the immunoSEQ multiplex PCR reads using MiXCR and keeps one entry per CDR3 protein. This sample carries under 200,000 distinct CDR3 sequences, around 95% of them seen once, and the ten largest clones take 0.15% to 0.2%. Sequencing used CD8+ T cells from PBMCs. All receptors come from a human donor with Susac syndrome.

This chain uses TRBV12-3 or TRBV12-4 with TRBJ1-1; 8 bases fit TRBD1. With 5 bases clipped from V and 4 bases from J, the junction kept 6 bases outside the gene matches. The CDR3 spans 14 residues. CDR3 sequence reads: CASSPDRASTEAFF. The CDR3 DNA follows: TGTGCCAGCAGTCCGGACAGGGCTAGCACTGAAGCTTTCTTT.

The chain links TRBV7-2 to TRBJ2-3, with D possibly TRBD1 on 5 matching bases. V lost 5 bases and J 2 bases, leaving 14 bases between the germline ends. Per germline, CDR1 SGHTA and CDR2 FQGNSA. The length of the CDR3 is 15 residues. CDR3 in amino acids: CASSHAGYSTDTQYF. The CDR3 DNA is TGTGCCAGCAGCCACGCAGGGTATTCCACAGATACGCAGTATTTT.

The J gene is TRBJ2-7, the V gene TRBV4-1; D possibly corresponds to TRBD1 (6 bases). The length of the CDR3 is 17 residues. With 3 bases removed from V and 4 bases from J, the gap between germline ends came to 22 bases. Germline CDR1 reads MGHRA; CDR2 reads YSYEKL. Written as DNA, the CDR3 is TGCGCCAGCAGCCAGGATTCCGGGACACCTTTAGGGTACGAGCAGTACTTC. Encoded protein: CASSQDSGTPLGYEQYF.

This chain connects TRBV6-5 to TRBJ2-2; no firm D call. CDR1 and CDR2 (germline): MNHEY, SVGAGI. The CDR3 contains 15 residues. V lost 5 bases and J 7 bases, leaving 17 bases between the germline ends. The CDR3 loop is CASSPTESDGGELFF. In DNA, the CDR3 is TGTGCCAGCAGTCCGACTGAGTCAGACGGCGGGGAGCTGTTTTTT.

The rearrangement joins TRBV6-5 to TRBJ2-7, with 9 bases fitting TRBD2. J gave up 3 bases and V 6 bases, and 6 bases lay outside the gene matches. CDR1 and CDR2 (germline): MNHEY, SVGAGI. This CDR3 is built from 14 residues. The CDR3 spells CASRAGLASYEQYF. CDR3 nucleotides: TGTGCCAGCAGGGCGGGACTAGCCAGCTACGAGCAGTACTTC.

The rearrangement uses TRBV21-1 and TRBJ2-7. TRBV21-1 is tagged as a pseudogene. This CDR3 spans 14 amino acids. The CDR3 loop reads CASSKQERSYEQYF. The DNA for the CDR3 is TGTGCCAGCAGCAAACAGGAGCGGTCCTACGAGCAGTACTTC.

This clonotype was seen a single time. The genes are TRBV20-1 and TRBJ2-7; D is possibly TRBD1 (6 bases). The CDR3 has 15 amino acids. Per the germline V gene, CDR1 is DFQATT and CDR2 is SNEGSKA (reference sequence). As DNA, the CDR3 is TGCATCGGAGTGGGGGCTAGGGATAGCTCCTACGAGCAGTACTTC. Its protein is CIGVGARDSSYEQYF.

V usage is TRBV9 and J usage is TRBJ2-7; 7 bases align to TRBD2. Losses at the gene ends were 0 bases for V and 5 bases for J; bases not matched to a gene: 11. From germline, CDR1 is SGDLS and CDR2 YYNGEE. The CDR3 is 16 residues long. The CDR3 DNA is TGTGCCAGCAGCGTAGGGGCCAGCGGGGCTTCGCACGAGCAGTACTTC. This translates into CASSVGASGASHEQYF.

The V call is TRBV5-6, the J call TRBJ2-3, with D perhaps matching TRBD2 (5 bases). The CDR3 length is 16 residues. V dropped 4 bases and J dropped 0 bases, with 15 bases sitting between them. Germline V CDR1 and CDR2: SGHDT, YYEEEE. The CDR3 loop reads CASSLRGQSSTDTQYF. CDR3 sequence (DNA): TGTGCCAGCAGCCTGCGAGGGCAGTCTAGCACAGATACGCAGTATTTT.

This chain joins TRBV9 and TRBJ2-3, with TRBD2 as a possible D gene (6 bases). Deletions cut 0 bases from V and 2 bases from J, with 10 bases between. The CDR3 is 15 amino acids. Germline V lookup: CDR1 SGDLS, CDR2 YYNGEE. The CDR3 coding sequence is TGTGCCAGCAGCGTAGGTGGCGGGACCACAGATACGCAGTATTTT. Amino acid sequence: CASSVGGGTTDTQYF.

The chain carries TRBV5-1 and TRBJ2-1, with 7 bases fitting TRBD1. The CDR3 spans 16 residues. The germline V gene encodes CDR1 SGHRS and CDR2 YFSETQ. V shed 2 bases, J shed 1 base, and the junction held 6 bases outside the gene matches. The CDR3 sequence: CASSLTPGQSYNEQFF. CDR3 sequence (DNA): TGCGCCAGCAGCTTAACGCCGGGACAGTCCTACAATGAGCAGTTCTTC.

The chain couples TRBV13 to TRBJ1-2; 7 bases are shared with TRBD1. Germline V gives CDR1 PRHDT, CDR2 FYEKMQ (reference sequence). Unmatched junction bases numbered 8, after V lost 1 base and J lost 3 bases. This CDR3 region has 16 residues. The DNA of the CDR3 is TGTGCCAGCAGCTTAGTAGGAGGGGGCTCGGACTATGGCTACACCTTC. Protein product: CASSLVGGGSDYGYTF.

The rearrangement uses TRBV2 and TRBJ2-5, with D perhaps matching TRBD2 (5 bases). The V gene's germline CDR1 is SNHLY and CDR2 FYNNEI. The V gene lost 1 base and the J gene lost 7 bases, with 16 bases spanning the gap. This CDR3 contains 15 residues. CDR3 coding DNA: TGTGCCAGCAGTGAAGGGGTTCTCTACCGGGGGACCCAGTACTTC. This translates into CASSEGVLYRGTQYF. The full variable domain, completed using reference TRBV2 and TRBJ2-5, is EPEVTQTPSHQVTQMGQEVILRCVPISNHLYFYWYRQILGQKVEFLVSFYNNEISEKSEIFDDQFSVERPDGSNFTLKIRSTKLEDSAMYFCASSEGVLYRGTQYFGPGTRLLVL.

This clonotype was counted once. The chain combines TRBV7-2 with TRBJ2-7, with D hard to call. Per the germline V gene, CDR1 is SGHTA and CDR2 is FQGNSA. The V end lost 1 base, the J end lost 3 bases, and 10 bases lay between the germline ends. CDR3 size: 14 residues. The CDR3 region has the DNA TGTGCCAGCAGCTTAGGGGCCAGAAACTACGAGCAGTACTTC. This sequence encodes CASSLGARNYEQYF.

The V call is TRBV13, the J call TRBJ2-7; D is ambiguous. This CDR3 spans 16 amino acids. Per the germline V gene, CDR1 is PRHDT and CDR2 is FYEKMQ (reference sequence). Trimming pared 1 base from V and 1 base from J, leaving 14 bases between. The CDR3 loop is CASSLERDALSYEQYF. In nucleotides, the CDR3 is TGTGCCAGCAGCTTAGAAAGGGATGCCCTATCCTACGAGCAGTACTTC.

The genes are TRBV7-9 and TRBJ2-7, with D hard to call. The CDR3 contains 16 residues. Trimming removed 0 bases from V and 4 bases from J, with 16 bases in between. Germline lookup yields CDR1 SEHNR and CDR2 FQNEAQ (reference sequence). In DNA, the CDR3 is TGTGCCAGCAGCTTAGCGCAGACCTCCTCGGGTTACGAGCAGTACTTC. Translated, it gives CASSLAQTSSGYEQYF. Together with reference TRBV7-9 and TRBJ2-7, the CDR3 gives the full variable domain: DTGVSQNPRHKITKRGQNVTFRCDPISEHNRLYWYRQTLGQGPEFLTYFQNEAQLEKSRLLSDRFSAERPKGSFSTLEIQRTEQGDSAMYLCASSLAQTSSGYEQYFGPGTRLTVT.

The gene calls are TRBV12-3 or TRBV12-4 and TRBJ1-2, with TRBD1 as a possible D gene (5 bases). The CDR3 contains 10 residues. V lost 5 bases and J lost 8, with 6 bases in between. The DNA for the CDR3 is TGTGCCAGCAGTAGGGGAGGCTACACCTTC. Translation: CASSRGGYTF.

The rearrangement joins TRBV29-1 to TRBJ1-1; 7 nucleotides align to TRBD1. Germline CDR1 is SQVTM and CDR2 is ANQGSEA. The CDR3 is 13 residues long. V lost 7 bases and J lost 1; bases outside the gene matches: 6. CDR3: CSAIGQANTEAFF. In nucleotides, the CDR3 is TGCAGCGCAATTGGACAGGCGAACACTGAAGCTTTCTTT.

The chain uses TRBV19 and TRBJ1-5; 7 nucleotides agree with TRBD1. The J segment lost 0 bases and the V segment lost 9 bases, leaving 8 bases of the junction unmatched. The germline CDR1 and CDR2 sequences are LNHDA and SQIVND (reference sequence). The CDR3 has 15 residues. CDR3 residues: CASEPDRNSNQPQHF. The CDR3 nucleotides are TGTGCCAGCGAACCGGACAGGAATAGCAATCAGCCCCAGCATTTT.

V gene TRBV20-1 combines with J gene TRBJ2-1; TRBD2 agrees at 8 bases. The CDR3 loop spans 16 amino acids. Germline loops: CDR1 DFQATT, CDR2 SNEGSKA (reference sequence). Unmatched junction bases numbered 13, after V lost 3 bases and J lost 6 bases. This chain's CDR3 is CSARVASGSGVNEQFF. The CDR3 DNA is TGCAGTGCTAGGGTCGCAAGCGGGAGTGGGGTCAATGAGCAGTTCTTC.

This clonotype turned up a few times. The CDR3 is CASSFGGSSYNEQFF. The CDR3 nucleotides read TGTGCCAGCAGTTTTGGGGGCAGCTCCTACAATGAGCAGTTCTTC. The chain combines TRBV12-3 or TRBV12-4 with TRBJ2-1, with a tentative D call TRBD1 (6 bases). The CDR3 runs 15 residues. V was shortened by 3 bases and J by 0 bases, with 9 bases between the two germline ends.

The chain has TRBV7-9 and TRBJ1-1; D not resolved. Germline assignment: CDR1 SEHNR and CDR2 FQNEAQ (reference sequence). This CDR3 is 17 amino acids long. Trimming left V 0 bases short and J 1 base short, with 15 bases between. In DNA form, the CDR3 reads TGTGCCAGCAGCTTAGCCCTCGGGAAAGCTTCGAACACTGAAGCTTTCTTT. This codes for CASSLALGKASNTEAFF.